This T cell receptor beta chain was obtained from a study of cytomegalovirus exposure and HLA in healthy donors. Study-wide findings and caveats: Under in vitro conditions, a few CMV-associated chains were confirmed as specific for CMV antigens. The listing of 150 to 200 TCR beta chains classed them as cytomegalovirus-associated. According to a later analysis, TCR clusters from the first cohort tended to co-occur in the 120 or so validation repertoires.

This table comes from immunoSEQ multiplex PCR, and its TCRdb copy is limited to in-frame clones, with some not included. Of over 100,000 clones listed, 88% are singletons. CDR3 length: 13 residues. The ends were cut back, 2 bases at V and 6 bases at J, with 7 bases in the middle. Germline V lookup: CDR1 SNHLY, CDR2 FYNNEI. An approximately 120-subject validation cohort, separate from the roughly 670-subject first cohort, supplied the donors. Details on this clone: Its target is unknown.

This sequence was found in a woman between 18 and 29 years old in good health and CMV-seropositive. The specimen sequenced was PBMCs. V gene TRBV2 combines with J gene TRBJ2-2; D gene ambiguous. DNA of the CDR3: TGTGCCAGCAGTGAACTTCGTCCCGGGGAGCTGTTTTTT. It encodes CASSELRPGELFF.